These T cell receptor beta chains were read from a single sample in a study of T-cell reconstitution after alpha-beta-depleted transplantation in children. TCRdb independently ran MiXCR on the PCR reads; one entry per CDR3 protein. The repertoire has around 440,000 distinct CDR3 sequences, about 11% of them found once; the top ten carry about 2%. The input for sequencing was PBMCs, taken before TCRalphabeta/CD19-depleted stem cell transplant. Receptors originate from a child between 2 and 9 years old with inherited bone marrow failure, due to receive a stem cell transplant. CDR3s include the opening cysteine and the closing phenylalanine or tryptophan. Each record gives: J gene, clone size, V gene, D gene, CDR3 protein, CDR3 DNA. The D gene is left open where the match is weak. Clone sizes are given selectively: once, few, many, or a class where the clone is expanded.

TRBJ2-1,many,TRBV27,.,CASSLSRGHNEQFF,TGTGCCAGCAGTTTATCCAGGGGCCACAATGAGCAGTTCTTC
TRBJ2-3,few,TRBV7-8,.,CASSLSRTADTQYF,TGTGCCAGCAGCTTATCCCGAACGGCAGATACGCAGTATTTT
TRBJ2-7,few,TRBV15,TRBD2,CATSRVAGGTYEQYF,TGTGCCACCAGCAGAGTAGCGGGAGGGACCTACGAGCAGTACTTC
TRBJ1-6,.,TRBV5-1,.,CASSPGTANNSPLHF,TGTGCCAGCAGCCCAGGGACGGCGAATAATTCACCCCTCCACTTT
TRBJ1-2,.,TRBV6-2/TRBV6-3,.,CASRAMGGYTF,TGTGCCAGCAGGGCCATGGGTGGCTACACCTTC
TRBJ2-7,many,TRBV10-3,.,CAISETGTGLNEQYF,TGTGCCATCAGTGAAACGGGCACAGGGTTGAACGAGCAGTACTTC
TRBJ2-3,many,TRBV29-1,TRBD2,CSVGGTSGKTDTQYF,TGCAGCGTTGGCGGGACTAGCGGGAAAACAGATACGCAGTATTTT
TRBJ2-7,.,TRBV20-1,TRBD1,CSARDRQGGYEQYF,TGCAGTGCTAGGGACAGACAGGGGGGCTACGAGCAGTACTTC
TRBJ2-7,.,TRBV6-5,.,CASSYRAFSYEQYF,TGTGCCAGCAGTTACCGCGCGTTCTCCTACGAGCAGTACTTC
TRBJ1-2,many,TRBV4-3,.,CASSQEDGGRTGYTF,TGCGCCAGCAGCCAAGAAGATGGCGGACGGACAGGCTACACCTTC
TRBJ2-7,many,TRBV7-9,TRBD2,CASSLGPAGSYEQYF,TGTGCCAGCAGCTTAGGGCCAGCGGGGTCCTACGAGCAGTACTTC
TRBJ2-7,.,TRBV3-1,.,CASSQVALFRENSYEQYF,TGTGCCAGCAGCCAAGTAGCTTTATTCCGTGAGAACTCCTACGAGCAGTACTTC
TRBJ2-3,.,TRBV20-1,TRBD2,CSASPGGDTDTQYF,TGCAGTGCCTCCCCGGGGGGGGACACAGATACGCAGTATTTT
TRBJ1-2,.,TRBV11-2,.,CASSLGGVGGLDGYTF,TGTGCCAGCAGCTTAGGGGGAGTTGGAGGGCTGGATGGCTACACCTTC
TRBJ2-1,many,TRBV9,.,CASSVSWGSVNNEQFF,TGTGCCAGCAGCGTAAGTTGGGGATCGGTCAACAATGAGCAGTTCTTC
TRBJ1-2,many,TRBV20-1,.,CSADLRRPVAF,TGCAGTGCCGACCTTCGCCGCCCGGTGGCCTTC
TRBJ2-1,many,TRBV4-1,.,CASSPNSIGQLTYNEQFF,TGCGCCAGCAGCCCAAACTCGATCGGACAGCTTACTTACAATGAGCAGTTCTTC
TRBJ2-5,many,TRBV5-1,.,CASSLFTLGQETQYF,TGCGCCAGCAGCTTGTTCACGTTGGGTCAAGAGACCCAGTACTTC
TRBJ2-3,many,TRBV20-1,.,CSARAVLPDTQYF,TGCAGTGCTAGAGCGGTCCTCCCAGATACGCAGTATTTT
TRBJ1-1,many,TRBV27,.,CASSFLDRTAEAFF,TGTGCCAGCAGTTTCCTCGACCGGACGGCGGAAGCTTTCTTT
TRBJ2-7,few,TRBV9,TRBD2,CASSVEIGEGIGEQYF,TGTGCCAGCAGCGTAGAGATCGGGGAGGGGATCGGCGAGCAGTACTTC
TRBJ2-1,many,TRBV2,.,CASSEAGFTFSSYNEQFF,TGTGCCAGCAGTGAAGCGGGATTCACGTTCTCCTCCTACAATGAGCAGTTCTTC
TRBJ2-1,many,TRBV24-1,TRBD2,CATSVLAGAYNEQFF,TGTGCCACCAGTGTCCTAGCGGGGGCCTACAATGAGCAGTTCTTC
TRBJ1-2,many,TRBV12-3/TRBV12-4,.,CASRLAGGNYGYTF,TGTGCCAGCAGGCTAGCGGGGGGTAACTATGGCTACACCTTC
TRBJ2-3,.,TRBV12-3/TRBV12-4,TRBD2,CASSHTSGRGTDTQYF,TGTGCCAGCAGCCATACTAGCGGGAGGGGAACAGATACGCAGTATTTT
TRBJ2-5,many,TRBV4-1,TRBD2,CASSQWGLAETQYF,TGCGCCAGCAGCCAATGGGGACTAGCTGAGACCCAGTACTTC